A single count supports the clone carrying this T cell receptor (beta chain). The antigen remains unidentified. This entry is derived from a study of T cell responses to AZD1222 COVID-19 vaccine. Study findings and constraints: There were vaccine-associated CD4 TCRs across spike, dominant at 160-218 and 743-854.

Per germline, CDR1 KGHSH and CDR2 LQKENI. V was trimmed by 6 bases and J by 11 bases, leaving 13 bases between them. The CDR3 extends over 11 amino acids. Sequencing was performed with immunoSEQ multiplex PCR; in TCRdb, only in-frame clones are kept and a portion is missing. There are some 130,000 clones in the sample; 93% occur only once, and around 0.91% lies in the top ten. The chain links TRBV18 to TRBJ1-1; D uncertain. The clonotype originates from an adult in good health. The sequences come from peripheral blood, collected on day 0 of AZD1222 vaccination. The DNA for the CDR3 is TGTGCCAGCTCGCCCAAATCTCGGGCTTTCTTT. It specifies CASSPKSRAFF.